These 13 T cell receptor beta chains were all obtained from the same sample, sequenced in a study of cytomegalovirus exposure and HLA in healthy donors. The primer mix had 60 Vbeta and 13 Jbeta primers. TCRdb keeps only in-frame clones here, not all; method: immunoSEQ multiplex PCR. The sample yields about 160,000 clones, 82% seen once. Sequenced material: PBMCs. The receptor set was obtained from a man in his fifties in good health and CMV-seropositive.

V gene TRBV27 combines with J gene TRBJ2-2; 8 bases are a match to TRBD1. Trimming cost V 3 bases and J 7 bases; bases outside gene matches: 10. CDR3 length: 16 residues. Germline CDR1 and CDR2: MNHEY and SMNVEV (reference sequence). The CDR3 spells CASSFGQGAFNGELFF. The CDR3 DNA is TGTGCCAGCAGTTTCGGGCAGGGGGCGTTTAACGGGGAGCTGTTTTTT.

The sample holds one count of this clone. The V gene is TRBV18, the J gene TRBJ2-3; 8 bases fit TRBD1. CDR3 size: 15 residues. V gave up 2 bases and J gave up 2 bases; unmatched junction bases: 3. Per germline, CDR1 KGHSH and CDR2 LQKENI. The CDR3 region is CASSPNRGDTDTQYF. The DNA for the CDR3 is TGTGCCAGCTCACCAAACAGGGGGGACACAGATACGCAGTATTTT.

The chain combines TRBV30 with TRBJ2-2, with unresolved D. The CDR3 is made up of 13 amino acids. The germline V gene has CDR1 GTSNPN and CDR2 SVGIG (reference sequence). Trimming removed 0 bases at V and 4 bases at J, with 6 bases between. DNA of the CDR3: TGTGCCTGGAGTGTACAGATCACCGGGGAGCTGTTTTTT. Amino acid sequence: CAWSVQITGELFF.

This clone was counted once. The rearrangement uses TRBV5-5 and TRBJ2-5; TRBD2 aligns across 7 bases. V dropped 0 bases and J dropped 5; count of bases not matched to a gene: 10. The germline V gene encodes CDR1 SGHKS and CDR2 YYEKEE (reference sequence). This CDR3 has 16 amino acids. DNA of the CDR3: TGTGCCAGCAGCTTGGCGACTAGCTCCCCGGCGGAGACCCAGTACTTC. The encoded protein is CASSLATSSPAETQYF.

The chain combines TRBV9 with TRBJ2-7; no firm D call. With 2 bases removed from V and 2 bases from J, the gap between germline ends came to 11 bases. The length of the CDR3 is 14 residues. Germline V gives CDR1 SGDLS, CDR2 YYNGEE. The CDR3 is CASSVSVGPYEQYF. For the CDR3, the DNA is TGTGCCAGCAGCGTTTCCGTTGGCCCCTACGAGCAGTACTTC.

The chain employs TRBV7-9 and TRBJ2-5; no clear D gene. The CDR3 is made up of 12 amino acids. Germline V gives CDR1 SEHNR, CDR2 FQNEAQ (reference sequence). V lost 5 bases to trimming and J lost 7 bases, with 11 bases between them. The CDR3 spells CASSDSLWTQYF. Here the CDR3 DNA reads TGTGCCAGCAGCGACTCTCTTTGGACCCAGTACTTC.

This clone occurred once. The chain uses TRBV7-2 and TRBJ1-2; 8 bases map to TRBD1. Trimming removed 5 bases from V and 7 bases from J; junction bases left unmatched: 9. In germline, CDR1 is SGHTA, CDR2 FQGNSA. The CDR3 is 14 residues long. DNA for the CDR3: TGTGCCAGCAGCCCTTATAGGACAGGGACTGGCTACACCTTC. It is translated as CASSPYRTGTGYTF.

This chain links TRBV5-5 with TRBJ1-2; D gene ambiguous. The CDR3 runs 16 residues. Germline loops: CDR1 SGHKS, CDR2 YYEKEE (reference sequence). Trimming stripped 3 bases from V and 4 bases from J, with 19 bases between. CDR3 protein: CASSSSVDTSSYGYTF. The DNA of the CDR3 is TGTGCCAGCAGCTCGTCTGTCGACACCTCCTCCTATGGCTACACCTTC.

The gene calls are TRBV6-1 and TRBJ1-1; 7 positions match TRBD1. Germline V CDR1 and CDR2: MNHNS, SASEGT. The junction had 9 bases not matched to a gene; V was cut back by 8 bases and J by 0 bases. The length of the CDR3 is 15 residues. The chain's CDR3 is CASPRGTFMNTEAFF. The CDR3 region has the DNA TGTGCCAGCCCCAGGGGGACATTCATGAACACTGAAGCTTTCTTT.

The gene calls are TRBV25-1 and TRBJ1-5; D gene uncertain. V lost 4 bases to trimming and J lost 5 bases, with 9 bases between them. CDR3 length: 13 amino acids. CDR1 and CDR2 (germline): MGHDK, SYGVNS. In nucleotides, the CDR3 is TGTGCCAGCAGTGGAACAGCAGATCAGCCCCAGCATTTT. This sequence encodes CASSGTADQPQHF.

The gene calls are TRBV7-9 and TRBJ1-6; D call uncertain. V was shortened by 2 bases and J by 8 bases, with 7 bases between the two germline ends. The CDR3 loop spans 13 amino acids. In germline, CDR1 is SEHNR, CDR2 FQNEAQ (reference sequence). DNA of the CDR3: TGTGCCAGCAGCTTAAATCCGGATTCACCCCTCCACTTT. Amino acid sequence: CASSLNPDSPLHF.

This clone was found once. This chain uses TRBV5-1 with TRBJ2-3; the match to TRBD2 covers 7 bases. The germline CDR1 and CDR2 sequences are SGHRS and YFSETQ. The V gene end was trimmed by 2 bases and the J gene end by 4 bases; junction bases not matched to a gene: 7. This CDR3 region has 15 residues. DNA of the CDR3: TGCGCCAGCAGCTTTGCGAGACTAGCTGCAGATACGCAGTATTTT. Its protein is CASSFARLAADTQYF.

The chain combines TRBV7-3 with TRBJ2-1; 10 nucleotides agree with TRBD2. CDR1 and CDR2 (germline): SGHTA, FQGTGA. The CDR3 sequence is 15 residues long. V dropped 5 bases and J dropped 8; count of bases not matched to a gene: 9. CDR3 in amino acids: CASSKSGGAFDEQFF. Written as DNA, the CDR3 is TGTGCCAGCAGCAAAAGCGGGGGGGCATTTGATGAGCAGTTCTTC.